This TCR beta chain is from a study of CD4 T cells in relation to SARS-CoV-2 and coronaviruses. This clone was seen only a few times. The antigen remains unidentified. Clones were sequenced by immunoSEQ multiplex PCR, and TCRdb holds only the in-frame ones, with some missing. The sample shows just under 30,000 clones, 72% of them seen only once. Trimming stripped 5 bases from V and 10 bases from J, with 18 bases between. This CDR3 is built from 15 residues. CDR1 is SGHTA and CDR2 is FQGNSA in the germline V gene. Before the COVID-19 pandemic, during about 2010-2019, CD4+ T cells were taken from unexposed donors. After approximately ten days of culture, CD4+ T cells were isolated.

The clonotype was recovered from a human donor in good health. The V gene is TRBV7-2, the J gene TRBJ1-6, with D perhaps matching TRBD1 (5 bases). The sample was CD4+ T cells from PBMCs, cultured in vitro. Here the CDR3 DNA reads TGTGCCAGCAGCCCTATGGGCCAGGGCTGGTCACCCCTCCACTTT. Translation gives CASSPMGQGWSPLHF.